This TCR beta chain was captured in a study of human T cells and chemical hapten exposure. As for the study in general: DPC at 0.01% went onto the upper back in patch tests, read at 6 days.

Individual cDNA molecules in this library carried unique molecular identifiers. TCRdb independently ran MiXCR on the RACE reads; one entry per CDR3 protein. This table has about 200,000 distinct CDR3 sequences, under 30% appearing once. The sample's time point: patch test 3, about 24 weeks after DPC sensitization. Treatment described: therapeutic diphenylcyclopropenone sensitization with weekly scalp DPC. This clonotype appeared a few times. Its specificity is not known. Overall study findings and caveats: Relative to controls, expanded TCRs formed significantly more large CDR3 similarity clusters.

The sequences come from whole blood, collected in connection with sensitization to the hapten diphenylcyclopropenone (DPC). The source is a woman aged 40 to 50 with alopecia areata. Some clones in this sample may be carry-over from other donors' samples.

CDR3 bases: TGCAGTGCTAGGTTCGGCGAGACCCAGTACTTC. Amino acids: CSARFGETQYF. The chain uses TRBV20-1 and TRBJ2-5; D not certain. The CDR3 length is 11 residues. The V gene's germline CDR1 is DFQATT and CDR2 SNEGSKA (reference sequence). Trimming stripped 3 bases from V and 5 bases from J, with 7 bases between.